This entry features one T cell receptor (beta chain) sequence. Its antigen is unknown. The CDR3 runs 18 residues. CDR1 is MDHEN and CDR2 is SYDVKM in the germline V gene. Naivety in CD8+ T cells corresponded to a CD45RO-CCR7+CD27+CD95- phenotype. With UMI labels, 5' RACE was used to prepare the TRB cDNA libraries. TCRdb processed the 5' RACE reads again and assigns one entry to each CDR3 protein, with no DNA. This repertoire comprises about 46,000 distinct CDR3 sequences; its ten largest clones make up approximately 2.5%. The data derive from a study of CXCR3-negative and CXCR3-positive naive CD8 T cells. Study observations and caveats: It was found that naive subsets had comparable surface CD5, and TCR strength was inferred from TRB CDR3 properties. Both naive subsets had comparably high diversity; memory CD8+ cells much lower. Naive cells that were CXCR3-positive had more hydrophobic TRB CDR3s (compared with CXCR3-negative naive cells).

The V call is TRBV28, the J call TRBJ2-6; the TCRdb D gene call, TRBD2, has no DNA to confirm it. The sample taken for sequencing was naive CXCR3- CD8+ T cells from blood. Subset defined: CD45RO-CCR7+CD27+CD95- naive CD8+ T cells lacking CXCR3 (TNR3-). The TCR sequence derives from a human donor in good health. Some clones in this sample may be carry-over from other donors' samples. The CDR3 reads CASSLVAGGTSGANVLTF.